This TCR beta chain came from a study of identical twins. Notes on the study in general: Twins' excess sharing was less marked for out-of-frame beta sequences. Recombination models fit unrelated individuals' TCR alpha sharing but underestimated twins'.

Each cDNA held unique molecular identifiers, and template switching gave it a universal primer site. Each CDR3 protein is one row after TCRdb ran MiXCR on the 5' RACE reads. The sample carries about 690,000 distinct CDR3 sequences, roughly 6% recorded once. CDR1 and CDR2 (germline): MNHEY, SVGEGT. CDR3 length: 16 amino acids. V gave up 2 bases and J gave up 6 bases; unmatched junction bases: 3. This clonotype was seen many times. Antigen unknown. Only healthy Caucasians were included as donors. J is TRBJ2-1 and V is TRBV6-2 or TRBV6-3; 14 nucleotides align to TRBD2. The origin of this receptor is a man aged 18 to 30 in good health. The sample consisted of naive T cells sorted from blood. DNA of the CDR3: TGTGCCAGCAGTTACCTCGGGACTAGCGGGGGCAATGAGCAGTTCTTC. Residues: CASSYLGTSGGNEQFF.